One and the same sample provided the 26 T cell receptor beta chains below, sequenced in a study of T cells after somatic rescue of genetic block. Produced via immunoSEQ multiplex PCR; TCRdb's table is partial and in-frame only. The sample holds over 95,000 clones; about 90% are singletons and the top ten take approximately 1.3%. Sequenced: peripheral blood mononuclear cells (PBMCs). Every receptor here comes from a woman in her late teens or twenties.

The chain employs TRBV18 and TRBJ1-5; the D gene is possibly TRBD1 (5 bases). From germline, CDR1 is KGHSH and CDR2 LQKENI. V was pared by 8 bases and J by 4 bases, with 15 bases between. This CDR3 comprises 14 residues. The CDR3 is CASTLGGRNQPQHF. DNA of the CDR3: TGTGCCAGCACCCTTGGGGGGAGGAATCAGCCCCAGCATTTT. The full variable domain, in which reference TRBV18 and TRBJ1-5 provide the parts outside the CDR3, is NAGVMQNPRHLVRRRGQEARLRCSPMKGHSHVYWYRQLPEEGLKFMVYLQKENIIDESGMPKERFSAEFPKEGPSILRIQQVVRGDSAAYFCASTLGGRNQPQHFGDGTRLSIL.

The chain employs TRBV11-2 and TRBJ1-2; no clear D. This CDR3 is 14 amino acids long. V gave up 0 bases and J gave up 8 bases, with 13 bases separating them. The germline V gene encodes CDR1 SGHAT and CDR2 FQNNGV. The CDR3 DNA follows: TGTGCCAGCAGCTTAGATCAAGGCAGTACCGGCTACACCTTC. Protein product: CASSLDQGSTGYTF.

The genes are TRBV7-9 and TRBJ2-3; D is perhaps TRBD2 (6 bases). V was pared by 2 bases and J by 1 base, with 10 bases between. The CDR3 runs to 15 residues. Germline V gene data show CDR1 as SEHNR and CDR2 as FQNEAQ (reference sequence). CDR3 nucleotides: TGTGCCAGCAGCTTACGCGGGGCCGGCACAGATACGCAGTATTTT. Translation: CASSLRGAGTDTQYF.

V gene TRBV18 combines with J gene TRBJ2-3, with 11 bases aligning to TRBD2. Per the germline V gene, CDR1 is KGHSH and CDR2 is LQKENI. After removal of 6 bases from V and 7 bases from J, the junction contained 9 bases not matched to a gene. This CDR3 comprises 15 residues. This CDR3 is CASSPGLAAGNTQYF. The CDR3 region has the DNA TGTGCCAGCTCGCCGGGACTAGCGGCGGGGAATACGCAGTATTTT.

CDR3 sequence reads: CASSPPGRLNTEAFF. The CDR3 DNA sequence: TGCGCCAGCAGCCCGCCCGGACGTTTGAACACTGAAGCTTTCTTT. The J gene is TRBJ1-1, the V gene TRBV4-3; unclear D gene. The CDR3 is 15 residues long. Germline CDR1 and CDR2: LGHNA and YSLEER. Trimming stripped 4 bases from V and 0 bases from J, with 12 bases between.

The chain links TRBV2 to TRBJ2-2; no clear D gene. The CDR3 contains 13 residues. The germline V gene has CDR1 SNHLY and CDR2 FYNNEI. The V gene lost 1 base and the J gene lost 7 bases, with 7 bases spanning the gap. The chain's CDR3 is CASSEGVVGELFF. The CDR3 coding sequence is TGTGCCAGCAGTGAAGGGGTAGTCGGGGAGCTGTTTTTT.

The chain's CDR3 is CASSPEVGGWVTQYF. As DNA, the CDR3 is TGTGCCAGCAGCCCTGAGGTCGGGGGCTGGGTTACGCAGTATTTT. The chain is built from TRBV5-6 and TRBJ2-3; TRBD1 or TRBD2 may be the D gene (6 bases each). The CDR3 runs to 15 residues. The germline V gene encodes CDR1 SGHDT and CDR2 YYEEEE. The V gene lost 4 bases and the J gene lost 8 bases, with 20 bases spanning the gap.

The CDR3, as DNA: TGTGCCAGCAGTTCCGCCGGGGCCATGGGCACCGGGGAGCTGTTTTTT. It is translated as CASSSAGAMGTGELFF. The rearrangement uses TRBV6-6 and TRBJ2-2; the D call may be TRBD1 or TRBD2 (5 bases each). V lost 4 bases and J lost 4, with 16 bases in between. The CDR3 loop spans 16 amino acids. From germline, CDR1 is MNHNY and CDR2 SVGAGI (reference sequence).

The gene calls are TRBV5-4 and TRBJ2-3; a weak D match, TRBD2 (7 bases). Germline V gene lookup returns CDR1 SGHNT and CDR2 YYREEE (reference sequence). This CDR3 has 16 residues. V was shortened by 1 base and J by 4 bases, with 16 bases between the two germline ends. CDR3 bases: TGTGCCAGCAGCTTGTACAAGGGGGGGGGACCAGATACGCAGTATTTT. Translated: CASSLYKGGGPDTQYF.

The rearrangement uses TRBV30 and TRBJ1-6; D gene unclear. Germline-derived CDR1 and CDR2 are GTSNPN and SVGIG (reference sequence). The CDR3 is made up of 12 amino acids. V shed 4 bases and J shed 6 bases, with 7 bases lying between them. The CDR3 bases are TGTGCCTGGAAATCCGTTAATTCACCCCTCCACTTT. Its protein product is CAWKSVNSPLHF.

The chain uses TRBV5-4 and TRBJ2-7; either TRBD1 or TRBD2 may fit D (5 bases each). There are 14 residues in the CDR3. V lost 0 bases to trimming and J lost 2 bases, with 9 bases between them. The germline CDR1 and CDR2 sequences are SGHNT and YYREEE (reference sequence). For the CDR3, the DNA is TGTGCCAGCAGCTTGGGGGACCGAACCTACGAGCAGTACTTC. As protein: CASSLGDRTYEQYF.

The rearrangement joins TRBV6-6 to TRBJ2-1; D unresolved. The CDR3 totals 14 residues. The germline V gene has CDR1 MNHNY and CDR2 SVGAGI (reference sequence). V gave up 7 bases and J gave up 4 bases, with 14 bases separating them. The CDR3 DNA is TGTGCCAGCACGCGCTATTTGGATTACAATGAGCAGTTCTTC. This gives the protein CASTRYLDYNEQFF.

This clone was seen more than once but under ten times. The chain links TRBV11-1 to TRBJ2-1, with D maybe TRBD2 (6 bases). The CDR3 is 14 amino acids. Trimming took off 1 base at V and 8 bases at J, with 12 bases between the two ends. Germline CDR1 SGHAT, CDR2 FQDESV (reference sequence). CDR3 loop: CASSLDGGLHEQFF. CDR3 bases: TGTGCCAGCAGCTTAGACGGGGGTCTACATGAGCAGTTCTTC.

The CDR3 here is CASSTSGAYSYEQYF. The CDR3 DNA reads TGTGCCAGTAGTACTTCCGGGGCTTACTCCTACGAGCAGTACTTC. The chain couples TRBV19 to TRBJ2-7; D could derive from TRBD1 or TRBD2 (5 bases each). Germline CDR1 is LNHDA and CDR2 is SQIVND (reference sequence). The CDR3 is made up of 15 amino acids. V lost 4 bases and J 0 bases, leaving 13 bases between the germline ends.

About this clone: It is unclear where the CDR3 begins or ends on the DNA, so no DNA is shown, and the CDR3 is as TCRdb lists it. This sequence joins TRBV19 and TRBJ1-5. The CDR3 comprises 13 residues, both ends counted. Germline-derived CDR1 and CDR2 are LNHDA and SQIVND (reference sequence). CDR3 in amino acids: CASTSGPIQPQHF.

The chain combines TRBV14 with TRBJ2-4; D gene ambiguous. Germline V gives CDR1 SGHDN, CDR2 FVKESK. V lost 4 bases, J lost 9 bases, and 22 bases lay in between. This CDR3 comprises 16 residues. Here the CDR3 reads CASSLHADPSISIQYF. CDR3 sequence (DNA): TGTGCCAGCAGCCTCCACGCCGACCCCTCTATTAGCATTCAGTACTTC.

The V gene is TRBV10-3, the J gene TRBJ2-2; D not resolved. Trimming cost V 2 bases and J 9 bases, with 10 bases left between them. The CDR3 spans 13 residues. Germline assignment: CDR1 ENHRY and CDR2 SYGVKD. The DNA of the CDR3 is TGTGCCATCAGTGAGCCCCCCTCATGGGAGCTGTTTTTT. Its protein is CAISEPPSWELFF.

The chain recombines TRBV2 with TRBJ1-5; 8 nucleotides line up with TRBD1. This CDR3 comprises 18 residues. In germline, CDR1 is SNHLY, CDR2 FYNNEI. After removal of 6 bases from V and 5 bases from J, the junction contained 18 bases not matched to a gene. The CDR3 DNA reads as TGTGCCAGCAGGAGGGGGCCGGGATTATCAGGGGGCGATCAGCCCCAGCATTTT. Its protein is CASRRGPGLSGGDQPQHF. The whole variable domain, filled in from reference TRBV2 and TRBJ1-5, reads EPEVTQTPSHQVTQMGQEVILRCVPISNHLYFYWYRQILGQKVEFLVSFYNNEISEKSEIFDDQFSVERPDGSNFTLKIRSTKLEDSAMYFCASRRGPGLSGGDQPQHFGDGTRLSIL.

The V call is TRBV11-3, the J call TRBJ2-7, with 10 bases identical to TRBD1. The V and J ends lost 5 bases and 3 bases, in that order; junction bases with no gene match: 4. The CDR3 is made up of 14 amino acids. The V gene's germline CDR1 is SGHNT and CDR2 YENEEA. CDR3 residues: CASSPRDRGYEQYF. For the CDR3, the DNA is TGTGCCAGCAGCCCCCGGGACAGGGGCTACGAGCAGTACTTC.

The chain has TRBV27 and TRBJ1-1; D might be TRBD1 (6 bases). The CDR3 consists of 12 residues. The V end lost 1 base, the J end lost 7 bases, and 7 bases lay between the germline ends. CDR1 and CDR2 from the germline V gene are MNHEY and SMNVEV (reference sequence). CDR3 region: CASSLLGGEAFF. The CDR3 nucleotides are TGTGCCAGCAGTTTATTAGGGGGTGAAGCTTTCTTT.

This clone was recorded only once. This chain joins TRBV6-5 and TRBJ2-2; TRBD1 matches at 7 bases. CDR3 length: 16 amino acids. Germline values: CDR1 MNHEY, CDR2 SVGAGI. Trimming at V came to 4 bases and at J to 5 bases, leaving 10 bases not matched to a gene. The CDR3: CASSFPNDRETGELFF. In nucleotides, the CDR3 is TGTGCCAGCAGTTTCCCTAACGACAGGGAAACCGGGGAGCTGTTTTTT.

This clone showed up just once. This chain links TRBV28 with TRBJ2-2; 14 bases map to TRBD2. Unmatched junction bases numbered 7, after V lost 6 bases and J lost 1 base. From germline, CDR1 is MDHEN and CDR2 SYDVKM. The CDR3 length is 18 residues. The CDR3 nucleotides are TGTGCCAGCAGCCACAGGACTAGCGGGGGGAAGAACACCGGGGAGCTGTTTTTT. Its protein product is CASSHRTSGGKNTGELFF.

The CDR3 DNA is TGTGCCAGCAGCCAAGACTACCTAGCGGGGGGCACAGATACGCAGTATTTT. Protein product: CASSQDYLAGGTDTQYF. The chain carries TRBV4-2 and TRBJ2-3, with 10 bases identical to TRBD2. V was pared by 0 bases and J by 1 base, with 4 bases of the junction left unmatched. Germline CDR1 and CDR2: LGHNA and YNFKEQ. This CDR3 spans 17 amino acids.

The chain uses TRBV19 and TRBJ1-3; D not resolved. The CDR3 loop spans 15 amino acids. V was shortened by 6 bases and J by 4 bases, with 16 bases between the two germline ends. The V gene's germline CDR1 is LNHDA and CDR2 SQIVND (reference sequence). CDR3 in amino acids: CASSPAGRSGNTIYF. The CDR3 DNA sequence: TGTGCCAGTAGCCCCGCTGGCAGGTCCGGAAACACCATATATTTT.

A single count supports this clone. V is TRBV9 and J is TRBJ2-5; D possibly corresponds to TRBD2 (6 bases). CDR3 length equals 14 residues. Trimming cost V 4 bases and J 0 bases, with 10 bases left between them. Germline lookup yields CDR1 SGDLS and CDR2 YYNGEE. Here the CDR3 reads CASSRGTYQETQYF. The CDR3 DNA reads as TGTGCCAGCAGCCGGGGGACGTACCAAGAGACCCAGTACTTC.

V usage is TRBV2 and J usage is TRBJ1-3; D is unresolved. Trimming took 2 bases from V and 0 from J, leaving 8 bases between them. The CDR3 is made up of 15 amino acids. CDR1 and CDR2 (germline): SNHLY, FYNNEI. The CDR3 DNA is TGTGCCAGCAGTGAACGGGCTCACTCTGGAAACACCATATATTTT. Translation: CASSERAHSGNTIYF.